Detailed here is one T cell receptor beta chain. The antigen remains undetermined. TCRdb reanalysed the reads using MiXCR and keeps one entry per CDR3 protein. Counted here are 200,000 to 250,000 distinct CDR3 sequences, 22% occurring once; the ten biggest clones make up roughly 20%. This sample stems from a study of T cell repertoires in cytomegalovirus infection. Study-level background: Public TCR beta signatures provided an indication of both CMV infection and a matching HLA type. Study observations and caveats: Adding up the frequency of public TCR beta families identified people who carried CMV plus the relevant HLA. CMV-specific TCR beta clonotypes restricted by HLA-C were the ones dominating the ex vivo response.

The CDR3 covers 14 residues. The junction had 8 bases not matched to a gene; V was cut back by 8 bases and J by 5 bases. Germline V gene lookup returns CDR1 LNHNV and CDR2 YYDKDF (reference sequence). This TCR derives from a human donor in good health (CMV status not recorded). Some clones in this sample may be carry-over from other donors' samples. The sample was CD8+ T cells from PBMCs. This sequence joins TRBV15 and TRBJ2-1; 8 positions match TRBD2. CDR3 protein: CATVSAGANNEQFF. CDR3 nucleotide sequence: TGTGCCACCGTTTCAGCGGGGGCTAACAATGAGCAGTTCTTC.